Below, one TCR beta chain is given with its context. Its antigen is unknown. Assay used: immunoSEQ multiplex PCR; TCRdb lists only in-frame clones, some missing. This table has thousands of clones, more than 85% appearing once. The sample is drawn from a study of circulating and synovial CD4+ cells in juvenile arthritis. General study results and limits: Bulk blood CD4 repertoires were more diverse than these. These blood cells shared more CDR3 sequences with synovium than bulk blood.

In germline, CDR1 is SNHLY, CDR2 FYNNEI. Trimming pared 4 bases from V and 1 base from J, leaving 12 bases between. The CDR3 has 15 residues. The sequencing input was HLA-DR+ CD4+ T cells from blood. Specified subset: circulating pathogenic-like lymphocytes, sorted as HLA-DR+CD14-CD3+CD4+CD25low/- blood T cells. The chain uses TRBV2 and TRBJ2-3; maybe TRBD2 (5 bases). This clonotype was sampled from a human donor with juvenile idiopathic arthritis. The CDR3: CASSVQRRRTDTQYF. The CDR3 nucleotides are TGTGCCAGCAGTGTGCAGCGGAGGCGCACAGATACGCAGTATTTT.